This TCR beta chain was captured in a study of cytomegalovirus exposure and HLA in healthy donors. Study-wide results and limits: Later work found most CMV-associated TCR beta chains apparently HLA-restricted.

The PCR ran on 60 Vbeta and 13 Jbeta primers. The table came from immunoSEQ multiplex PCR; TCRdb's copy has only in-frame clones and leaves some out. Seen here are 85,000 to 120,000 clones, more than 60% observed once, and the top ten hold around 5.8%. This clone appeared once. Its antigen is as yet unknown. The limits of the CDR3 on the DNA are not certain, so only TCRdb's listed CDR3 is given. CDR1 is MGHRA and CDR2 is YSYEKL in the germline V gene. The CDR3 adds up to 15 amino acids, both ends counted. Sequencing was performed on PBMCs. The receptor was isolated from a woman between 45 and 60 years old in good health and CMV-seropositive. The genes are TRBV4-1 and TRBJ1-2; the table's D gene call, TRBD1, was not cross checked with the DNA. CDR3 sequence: CASSQEGQLFFGYTF.